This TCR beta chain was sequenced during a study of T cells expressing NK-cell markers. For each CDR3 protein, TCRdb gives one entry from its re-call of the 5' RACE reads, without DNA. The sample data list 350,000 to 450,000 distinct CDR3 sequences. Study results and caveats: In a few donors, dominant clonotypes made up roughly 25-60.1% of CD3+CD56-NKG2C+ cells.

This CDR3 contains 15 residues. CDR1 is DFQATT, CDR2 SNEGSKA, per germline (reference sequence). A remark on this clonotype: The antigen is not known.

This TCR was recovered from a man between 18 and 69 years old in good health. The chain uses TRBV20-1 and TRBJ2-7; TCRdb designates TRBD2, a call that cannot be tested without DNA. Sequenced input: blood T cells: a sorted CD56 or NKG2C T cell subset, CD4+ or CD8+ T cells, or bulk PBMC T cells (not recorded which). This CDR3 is CSARDHSGSSYEQYF.